One and the same sample provided the 17 T cell receptor beta chains below, sequenced in a study of control samples from healthy donors and cancer patients. Profiled with immunoSEQ multiplex PCR; TCRdb holds only in-frame clones, not every one. The data contain fewer than 100,000 clones, nearly 90% of them singletons. Sequencing input: blood. Receptor source: a woman between 45 and 60 years old in good health.

V gene TRBV2 combines with J gene TRBJ1-4; 11 nucleotides align to TRBD1. The germline gives CDR1 SNHLY, CDR2 FYNNEI. The ends lost 10 bases at V and 6 bases at J; junction bases unmatched: 10. CDR3 length equals 15 residues. The CDR3 sequence is CATGPGTGGHEKLFF. In nucleotides, the CDR3 is TGTGCCACCGGCCCCGGGACAGGGGGACATGAAAAACTGTTTTTT.

The chain uses TRBV2 and TRBJ1-2; 7 bases are a match to TRBD1. V dropped 8 bases and J dropped 0; count of bases not matched to a gene: 9. Per the germline V gene, CDR1 is SNHLY and CDR2 is FYNNEI. The CDR3 is made up of 15 amino acids. CDR3 residues: CASGQRGLTNYGYTF. The DNA for the CDR3 is TGTGCCAGCGGTCAAAGGGGGCTGACTAACTATGGCTACACCTTC.

The CDR3 loop is CATGASGVGPDTQYF. For the CDR3, the DNA is TGTGCCACGGGTGCTAGCGGGGTTGGGCCAGATACGCAGTATTTT. The chain links TRBV7-8 to TRBJ2-3; 9 nucleotides line up with TRBD2. V lost 10 bases and J lost 4; bases outside the gene matches: 12. Germline loops: CDR1 SGHVS, CDR2 FQNEAQ. CDR3 length equals 15 residues. The whole variable domain, remainder taken from reference TRBV7-8 and TRBJ2-3, is GAGVSQSPRYKVAKRGQDVALRCDPISGHVSLFWYQQALGQGPEFLTYFQNEAQLDKSGLPSDRFFAERPEGSVSTLKIQRTQQEDSAVYLCATGASGVGPDTQYFGPGTRLTVL.

V is TRBV5-1 and J is TRBJ1-6, with D tentatively TRBD1 (6 bases). This CDR3 spans 14 amino acids. Deletions cut 0 bases from V and 10 bases from J, with 11 bases between. Germline assignment: CDR1 SGHRS and CDR2 YFSETQ. For the CDR3, the DNA is TGCGCCAGCAGCTTGGGGACAGATCGATCACCCCTCCACTTT. It codes for CASSLGTDRSPLHF.

The chain is built from TRBV2 and TRBJ1-2, with no clear D. The CDR3 runs to 15 residues. CDR1 SNHLY and CDR2 FYNNEI come from the germline V gene. V lost 6 bases and J lost 0, with 14 bases in between. In nucleotides, the CDR3 is TGTGCCAGCAGCCAGAGGGCCCTAGCTAACTATGGCTACACCTTC. This gives the protein CASSQRALANYGYTF.

The chain recombines TRBV27 with TRBJ2-2, with D unclear. CDR1 MNHEY and CDR2 SMNVEV come from the germline V gene (reference sequence). V gave up 6 bases and J gave up 4 bases, with 12 bases separating them. The CDR3 sequence is 14 residues long. CDR3 in amino acids: CASRTQRVTGELFF. The CDR3 DNA follows: TGTGCCAGCAGGACACAAAGGGTCACCGGGGAGCTGTTTTTT.

This chain uses TRBV28 with TRBJ1-5, with D possibly being TRBD1 (5 bases). The CDR3 runs to 14 residues. Trimming pared 6 bases from V and 5 bases from J, leaving 14 bases between. The germline CDR1 and CDR2 sequences are MDHEN and SYDVKM. This CDR3 reads CASRIPGPYQPQHF. In nucleotides, the CDR3 is TGTGCCAGCAGAATACCGGGGCCATATCAGCCCCAGCATTTT.

The V gene is TRBV10-3, the J gene TRBJ1-2, with D possibly matching TRBD1 (5 bases). The CDR3 runs 12 residues. The V end lost 11 bases, the J end lost 3 bases, and 13 bases lay between the germline ends. CDR1 is ENHRY, CDR2 SYGVKD, per germline. CDR3 region: CASGQGDYGYTF. The CDR3 DNA reads as TGTGCCTCGGGGCAGGGCGACTATGGCTACACCTTC.

Of note for this clone: One end of the junction is discordant with germline, which a read error may explain. This sequence joins TRBV5-1 and TRBJ1-2; the D gene is possibly TRBD1 (5 bases). The CDR3 has 15 amino acids. Germline CDR1 SGHRS, CDR2 YFSETQ. CDR3 DNA: TGCGCCAGCACCTTGGCTCCGGACATGAACTATGGCTACACCTTC. Its protein is CASTLAPDMNYGYTF.

The chain couples TRBV15 to TRBJ1-5; a weak D match, TRBD1 (6 bases). The germline V gene has CDR1 LNHNV and CDR2 YYDKDF (reference sequence). CDR3 length: 15 residues. Trimming shortened V by 3 bases and J by 5 bases, and 14 bases separated the two germline ends. For the CDR3, the DNA is TGTGCCACCAGCAGGGCCCGGGACACCTATCAGCCCCAGCATTTT. As protein: CATSRARDTYQPQHF.

The chain combines TRBV24-1 with TRBJ2-7; 7 positions match TRBD1. Unmatched junction bases numbered 12, after V lost 9 bases and J lost 2 bases. The CDR3 length is 15 residues. Germline V gives CDR1 KGHDR, CDR2 SFDVKD. CDR3 DNA sequence: TGTGCCACCCATTTGAACCGGGACAGCACCTACGAGCAGTACTTC. Translated: CATHLNRDSTYEQYF.

This clone was seen a single time. The rearrangement joins TRBV5-1 to TRBJ1-6; D is unresolved. Germline V gene sequence: CDR1 SGHRS, CDR2 YFSETQ. This CDR3 has 14 amino acids. The V end lost 1 base, the J end lost 8 bases, and 10 bases lay between the germline ends. The CDR3 nucleotides read TGCGCCAGCAGCTTGTTGGAAGCGGATTCACCCCTCCACTTT. Translating gives CASSLLEADSPLHF. Looking up the rest from reference TRBV5-1 and TRBJ1-6 gives the full variable domain: KAGVTQTPRYLIKTRGQQVTLSCSPISGHRSVSWYQQTPGQGLQFLFEYFSETQRNKGNFPGRFSGRQFSNSRSEMNVSTLELGDSALYLCASSLLEADSPLHFGNGTRLTVT.

V is TRBV5-3 and J is TRBJ1-6, with 8 nucleotides matching TRBD1. TRBV5-3 is given ORF status, its function remaining uncertain. V lost 5 bases to trimming and J lost 12 bases; unmatched junction nucleotides: 16. There are 16 residues in the CDR3. The CDR3 sequence is CARSSYTQGDFGPLHF. The CDR3 DNA sequence: TGTGCCAGAAGTTCCTATACACAGGGGGATTTTGGACCCCTCCACTTT.

The chain carries TRBV11-2 and TRBJ1-4; no definite D call. V lost 0 bases and J 5 bases, leaving 10 bases between the germline ends. The CDR3 is made up of 15 amino acids. Germline V gives CDR1 SGHAT, CDR2 FQNNGV. The CDR3 bases are TGTGCCAGCAGCTTAGATCTAGCCATGAATGAAAAACTGTTTTTT. It codes for CASSLDLAMNEKLFF.

This clone is a singleton in its sample. The chain recombines TRBV9 with TRBJ2-1; D not resolved. With 3 bases removed from V and 5 bases from J, the gap between germline ends came to 3 bases. The CDR3 has 11 residues. Germline CDR1 SGDLS, CDR2 YYNGEE. CDR3 amino acids: CASSENNEQFF. CDR3 bases: TGTGCCAGCAGCGAAAACAATGAGCAGTTCTTC.

The rearrangement links TRBV5-1 to TRBJ2-7, with 14 bases fitting TRBD2. V shed 4 bases and J 5 bases; nucleotides not matched to a gene: 14. CDR3 length: 18 residues. CDR1 is SGHRS, CDR2 YFSETQ, per germline. The CDR3 loop is CASSDRLPGTSGGNEQYF. CDR3 nucleotide sequence: TGCGCCAGCAGCGACAGACTTCCCGGGACTAGCGGGGGCAACGAGCAGTACTTC.

This clone was seen many times. The genes are TRBV5-6 and TRBJ1-2; 7 bases line up with TRBD1. There are 11 residues in the CDR3. Germline V lookup: CDR1 SGHDT, CDR2 YYEEEE. V dropped 2 bases and J dropped 14; count of bases not matched to a gene: 6. The CDR3 protein is CASSFDRVKTF. The CDR3 DNA sequence: TGTGCCAGCAGCTTCGACAGGGTGAAAACCTTC.